Listed below are T cell receptor beta chains from one sample, sequenced in a study of graft-versus-host responses after intestinal transplantation. Antigens of these TCRs are unknown. Assay: immunoSEQ multiplex PCR; the TCRdb copy retains only in-frame clones and omits some. The table records tens of thousands of clones, around 90% of them present only once. The sample consisted of unstimulated CD8+ T cells sorted from spleen or lymph node cells, taken before intestinal transplant. The origin of the receptors is a human donor who received an intestinal transplant. Each CDR3 is given with its conserved first and last residue. A D gene is named only where the DNA matches it firmly. Only some rows state a clone size, as once, few, many or a class for expanded clones.

>NA|NA|TRBJ1-1|TRBV23-1
CASSHSALTWNTEAFF
TGCGCCAGCAGTCATTCCGCCCTGACTTGGAACACTGAAGCTTTCTTT
>NA|NA|TRBJ2-3|TRBV4-1
CASSQAAGPDTQYF
TGCGCCAGCAGCCAAGCTGCGGGGCCAGATACGCAGTATTTT
>NA|NA|TRBJ2-1|TRBV11-1
CASSWNHNEQFF
TGTGCCAGCAGCTGGAATCACAATGAGCAGTTCTTC
>NA|TRBD2|TRBJ2-5|TRBV13
CASSLDRAGLETQYF
TGTGCCAGCAGCTTAGACCGAGCGGGGCTAGAGACCCAGTACTTC
>once|NA|TRBJ2-7|TRBV4-1
CASSRGPTRSSYEQYF
TGCGCCAGCAGCCGCGGCCCTACCCGCAGCTCCTACGAGCAGTACTTC
>NA|TRBD1|TRBJ1-5|TRBV27
CASSGQGKSGTQHF
TGTGCCAGCTCGGGACAGGGGAAATCAGGGACCCAGCATTTT
>NA|TRBD1|TRBJ2-5|TRBV5-6
CASSLQTGVGWEETQYF
TGTGCCAGCAGCTTACAGACAGGGGTGGGATGGGAAGAGACCCAGTACTTC
>NA|NA|TRBJ2-3|TRBV7-3
CASSLNPQPSLLTDTQYF
TGTGCCAGCAGCTTAAACCCCCAACCATCTCTACTCACAGATACGCAGTATTTT
>NA|TRBD1|TRBJ2-3|TRBV5-1
CASSLPDPGQITDTQYF
TGCGCCAGCAGCTTACCCGATCCGGGACAGATCACAGATACGCAGTATTTT
>NA|TRBD2|TRBJ2-7|TRBV13
CASSRGGHERGYSYEQYF
TGTGCCAGCAGCCGAGGAGGGCACGAGCGGGGGTACTCCTACGAGCAGTACTTC
>NA|TRBD2|TRBJ2-1|TRBV15
CATSSEASGGSDEQFF
TGTGCCACCAGCAGCGAAGCTAGCGGGGGGTCCGATGAGCAGTTCTTC
>once|TRBD1|TRBJ1-5|TRBV2
CASSGGQGSNQPQHF
TGTGCCAGCAGTGGGGGACAGGGAAGCAATCAGCCCCAGCATTTT
>NA|TRBD2|TRBJ2-7|TRBV27
CASSLLAGTPSYEQYF
TGTGCCAGCAGTCTCCTAGCGGGGACCCCCTCCTACGAGCAGTACTTC
>NA|TRBD2|TRBJ2-2|TRBV5-5
CASSLVASGRADTGELFF
TGTGCCAGCAGCTTGGTGGCTAGCGGGAGGGCAGACACCGGGGAGCTGTTTTTT
>NA|TRBD1|TRBJ2-7|TRBV30
CAWIQGKDEQYF
TGTGCCTGGATACAGGGGAAGGACGAGCAGTACTTC
>NA|NA|TRBJ2-1|TRBV7-9
CASSLVGQANEQFF
TGTGCCAGCAGCTTAGTAGGGCAGGCGAATGAGCAGTTCTTC
>NA|NA|TRBJ1-4|TRBV7-9
CASSLEGHEKLFF
TGTGCCAGCAGCTTAGAAGGGCATGAAAAACTGTTTTTT
>NA|NA|TRBJ2-7|TRBV28
CASSYSREQYF
TGTGCCAGCAGTTACAGTCGCGAGCAGTACTTC
>NA|NA|TRBJ1-1|TRBV9
CASSAPLSTEAFF
TGTGCCAGCAGCGCCCCCTTGTCTACTGAAGCTTTCTTT
>NA|NA|TRBJ1-2|TRBV15
CATSRDFLRGRGNYGYTF
TGTGCCACCAGCAGAGATTTTCTCAGGGGAAGGGGTAACTATGGCTACACCTTC
>NA|NA|TRBJ2-7|TRBV28
CASTFWDSRGYEQYF
TGTGCCAGCACTTTCTGGGACTCCCGGGGGTACGAGCAGTACTTC
>NA|TRBD2|TRBJ2-1|TRBV12-5
CASGSLEGGSLEQFF
TGTGCTAGTGGTTCCCTCGAGGGAGGGTCACTGGAGCAGTTCTTC
>NA|NA|TRBJ1-1|TRBV30
CAWSQQATEAFF
TGTGCCTGGAGTCAACAGGCGACTGAAGCTTTCTTT
>NA|TRBD2|TRBJ2-1|TRBV10-2
CASSLGLATAFEQFF
TGCGCCAGCAGTTTAGGACTAGCGACAGCGTTTGAGCAGTTCTTC
>NA|TRBD2|TRBJ2-3|TRBV28
CASSPTSGSTDTQYF
TGTGCCAGCAGCCCTACTAGCGGGAGCACAGATACGCAGTATTTT
>once|NA|TRBJ2-7|TRBV7-9
CASSLGGGGRAEDYEQYF
TGTGCCAGCAGCTTAGGAGGGGGGGGCAGGGCGGAGGACTACGAGCAGTACTTC
>NA|NA|TRBJ2-5|TRBV27
CSQGQETQYF
TGTTCACAGGGACAAGAGACCCAGTACTTC
>NA|NA|TRBJ2-1|TRBV11-2
CASSSRTFNEQFF
TGTGCCAGCAGCTCCCGGACTTTTAATGAGCAGTTCTTC
>NA|NA|TRBJ1-2|TRBV7-6
CASSLASGVEGYTF
TGTGCCAGCAGCTTAGCCTCGGGGGTAGAGGGCTACACCTTC
>NA|NA|TRBJ2-7|TRBV6-5
CASSVSSPYEQYF
TGTGCCAGCAGTGTAAGTTCACCCTACGAGCAGTACTTC
>NA|NA|TRBJ2-1|TRBV2
CASSDTSASYNEQFF
TGTGCCAGCAGTGATACTAGTGCTTCCTACAATGAGCAGTTCTTC
>once|NA|TRBJ2-5|TRBV11-2
CASSLDAPVQETQYF
TGTGCCAGCAGCTTAGATGCCCCAGTTCAAGAGACCCAGTACTTC
>NA|TRBD2|TRBJ2-7|TRBV6-5
CASSYSFGTSFWEQYF
TGTGCCAGCAGTTACTCTTTCGGGACTAGCTTTTGGGAGCAGTACTTC
>once|NA|TRBJ2-5|TRBV7-9
CASSLGDRETQYF
TGTGCCAGCAGCTTAGGTGACCGAGAGACCCAGTACTTC